These T cell receptor beta chains were read from a single sample in a study of T-cell reconstitution after alpha-beta-depleted transplantation in children. Using its own MiXCR run on the PCR reads, TCRdb lists one record per CDR3 protein. The top ten clones hold 1.1% of a sample with around 680,000 distinct CDR3 sequences, approximately 16% of them seen once. The starting material was PBMCs from the stem cell graft donor, obtained from the stem cell graft. Receptor source: a human donor who donated a stem cell graft to a child with acute myeloid leukemia. CDR3s leave out the opening cysteine and the closing phenylalanine or tryptophan.

V,J,CDR3
TRBV20-1,TRBJ2-3,SARDLTIGTDTQY
TRBV20-1,TRBJ2-3,SASRGGEDTQY
TRBV5-6,TRBJ1-1,ASSLLRGMDTEAF
TRBV5-6,TRBJ2-3,ASSFVEQPTDTQY
TRBV6-5,TRBJ1-2,ASSFNHGYGYT
TRBV5-1,TRBJ1-2,ASSFEAGTKEGYT
TRBV5-1,TRBJ2-2,ASSLEAITGELF
TRBV20-1,TRBJ1-2,SARDRDGGGYT
TRBV29-1,TRBJ2-1,SVEDLGQDATNEQF
TRBV5-1,TRBJ2-3,ASSLYSGEADTQY
TRBV11-3,TRBJ2-3,ASSLGGVVGGTDTQY
TRBV5-1,TRBJ2-1,ATSPGLEYNEQF
TRBV20-1,TRBJ2-7,SARAPLGGLDYEQY
TRBV20-1,TRBJ2-3,NALARTGTDTQY
TRBV5-1,TRBJ2-3,ASSSADGSWTDTQY
TRBV7-2,TRBJ2-1,ASNTDGKGEQF
TRBV5-1,TRBJ2-1,ASSSRPGTGGNEQF
TRBV5-1,TRBJ2-1,ASSYGNSYNEQF
TRBV6-1,TRBJ1-1,ASSETLEAF
TRBV20-1,TRBJ2-1,SPSTGAGYYNEQF
TRBV20-1,TRBJ2-1,SARTGTRWDEQF
TRBV7-9,TRBJ1-2,ASSLAGTGEHGYT
TRBV5-5,TRBJ1-3,ASSYAGGSGNTIY
TRBV29-1,TRBJ2-5,SVPDRQETQY
TRBV25-1,TRBJ1-5,ASSDGYQPQH
TRBV27,TRBJ1-1,ASSYDSQNTEAF
TRBV5-1,TRBJ2-6,ASSRQATGANVLT
TRBV7-2,TRBJ2-3,ASSLIHTDTQY
TRBV4-2,TRBJ2-1,ASSQDLDGEQF
TRBV20-1,TRBJ2-7,SAREDYEQY
TRBV29-1,TRBJ1-2,SVDGTANGYT
TRBV25-1,TRBJ2-3,ASSEYSRADTQY
TRBV7-9,TRBJ2-3,ASSWTSGPRDSQY